These T cell receptor beta chains were read from a single sample in a study of regulatory T cells in long-lasting Graves disease. TCRdb analysed the multiplex PCR reads with MiXCR anew, one entry per CDR3 protein. The sample records about 460,000 distinct CDR3 sequences, less than 25% being singletons. Sample: peripheral blood mononuclear cells (PBMCs), taken when the disease was refractory, from a patient treated with antithyroid drugs. The receptor set was obtained from a female donor with Graves disease. The CDR3 runs from the conserved cysteine through the conserved F or W. The D gene is left open where the match is weak. Expanded clones are given a class, and other clones once, few, many or no size at all.

CDR3,DNA,V,D,size,J
CASSKLGTDNQPQHF,TGTGCCAGTAGTAAATTGGGGACAGACAATCAGCCCCAGCATTTT,TRBV19,TRBD1,.,TRBJ1-5
CAIRGQGYTEAFF,TGTGCCATCAGGGGACAGGGTTACACTGAAGCTTTCTTT,TRBV10-3,TRBD1,many,TRBJ1-1
CASSFGSGILYTEAFF,TGCGCCAGCAGCTTTGGGTCAGGGATACTGTACACTGAAGCTTTCTTT,TRBV5-1,.,few,TRBJ1-1
CASSPPGTDYGYTF,TGTGCCAGCAGTCCACCCGGGACGGACTATGGCTACACCTTC,TRBV12-3/TRBV12-4,.,.,TRBJ1-2
CSARDSGRAEKLFF,TGCAGTGCTAGAGACTCCGGGCGGGCCGAAAAACTGTTTTTT,TRBV20-1,.,.,TRBJ1-4
CASSPVSLVQQNYGYTF,TGCGCCAGCAGCCCTGTCTCCTTGGTACAGCAGAACTATGGCTACACCTTC,TRBV4-1,.,few,TRBJ1-2
CASSTTFGYNEQFF,TGTGCCAGCAGTACCACTTTTGGGTACAATGAGCAGTTCTTC,TRBV28,.,.,TRBJ2-1
CASSWGQGSDQPQHF,TGTGCCAGCAGTTGGGGACAGGGTTCCGATCAGCCCCAGCATTTT,TRBV6-5,TRBD1,.,TRBJ1-5
CASSSDLGTEAFF,TGTGCCAGCAGCTCGGACCTGGGCACTGAAGCTTTCTTT,TRBV5-4,.,.,TRBJ1-1
CASSQVRAPAFF,TGTGCCAGCAGCCAAGTTCGGGCACCAGCTTTCTTT,TRBV3-2,.,few,TRBJ1-1
CASSARGLQPTGELFF,TGTGCCAGCAGTGCTAGGGGACTGCAGCCCACCGGGGAGCTGTTTTTT,TRBV6-1,.,.,TRBJ2-2
CSLRGRSGELFF,TGCAGCCTGAGGGGTCGAAGCGGGGAGCTGTTTTTT,TRBV29-1,.,.,TRBJ2-2
CAWSGGGGVNTEAFF,TGTGCCTGGAGTGGGGGGGGAGGGGTCAACACTGAAGCTTTCTTT,TRBV30,.,.,TRBJ1-1
CASSLGKATGMGNQPQHF,TGTGCCAGCAGCCTCGGTAAAGCGACAGGGATGGGCAATCAGCCCCAGCATTTT,TRBV28,TRBD1,many,TRBJ1-5
CASSPREEAFF,TGTGCCAGCAGTCCCCGTGAGGAAGCTTTCTTT,TRBV28,.,many,TRBJ1-1
CASSVGPPRRLQETQYF,TGTGCCAGCAGCGTAGGCCCACCGAGGAGGCTTCAAGAGACCCAGTACTTC,TRBV9,.,.,TRBJ2-5
CASRPLAGGEFYEQYF,TGTGCCAGCAGACCTCTAGCGGGGGGGGAGTTCTACGAGCAGTACTTC,TRBV6-1,TRBD2,.,TRBJ2-7
CASSELGLGNTEAFF,TGTGCCAGCAGTGAACTAGGTCTAGGGAACACTGAAGCTTTCTTT,TRBV25-1,.,many,TRBJ1-1
CASSLTGTGFFEQYF,TGTGCCAGCAGCTTAACCGGGACAGGGTTTTTCGAGCAGTACTTC,TRBV7-2,TRBD1,.,TRBJ2-7
CASSVVGGAYTGELFF,TGTGCCAGCAGCGTAGTGGGGGGGGCATACACCGGGGAGCTGTTTTTT,TRBV9,.,.,TRBJ2-2
CASSLRDGQGAEAFF,TGTGCCAGCAGCTTACGCGACGGACAGGGCGCTGAAGCTTTCTTT,TRBV11-3,TRBD1,many,TRBJ1-1
CASYGEGGELFF,TGTGCCAGCTACGGGGAAGGCGGGGAGCTGTTTTTT,TRBV16,.,few,TRBJ2-2
CASSVLGENQPQHF,TGTGCCAGCAGTGTTCTGGGGGAGAATCAGCCCCAGCATTTT,TRBV28,.,many,TRBJ1-5
CASSLDTQGGEQYF,TGCGCCAGCAGCTTAGACACCCAAGGGGGCGAGCAGTACTTC,TRBV5-1,.,.,TRBJ2-7
CASSIRQGETQYF,TGTGCCAGCAGTATCCGACAGGGCGAGACCCAGTACTTC,TRBV6-1,TRBD1,many,TRBJ2-5
CASSQDPGTFNQPQHF,TGCGCCAGCAGCCAAGATCCCGGGACATTTAATCAGCCCCAGCATTTT,TRBV4-3,.,.,TRBJ1-5
CSVSVGETQYF,TGCAGCGTTTCTGTGGGTGAGACCCAGTACTTC,TRBV29-1,.,many,TRBJ2-5
CSASLLYEQYF,TGCAGTGCTAGTCTCCTCTACGAGCAGTACTTC,TRBV20-1,.,.,TRBJ2-7
CATWSGRAEQYF,TGTGCCACTTGGTCGGGCAGGGCCGAGCAGTACTTC,TRBV28,.,many,TRBJ2-7
CASSEGAGVNGYTF,TGTGCCAGCAGTGAAGGAGCGGGGGTAAATGGCTACACCTTC,TRBV2,.,many,TRBJ1-2
CAWTSDAGSNQPQHF,TGTGCCTGGACTTCGGACGCGGGGAGCAATCAGCCCCAGCATTTT,TRBV30,.,few,TRBJ1-5
CASTDRGGLANEQYF,TGTGCCAGTACCGACCGCGGCGGACTAGCTAACGAGCAGTACTTC,TRBV19,TRBD2,few,TRBJ2-7
CASSLLAAGNSPLHF,TGTGCCAGCAGTTTATTAGCGGCAGGGAATTCACCCCTCCACTTT,TRBV28,.,many,TRBJ1-6
CASSQNFYEQYF,TGTGCCAGCAGCCAGAACTTCTACGAGCAGTACTTC,TRBV6-1,.,.,TRBJ2-7
CASSTLWRGEQYF,TGTGCCAGCTCTACTCTTTGGCGCGGCGAGCAGTACTTC,TRBV7-2,.,.,TRBJ2-7
CASSPGTGGRSNQPQHF,TGTGCCAGTAGCCCCGGGACAGGGGGCAGGAGCAATCAGCCCCAGCATTTT,TRBV19,TRBD1,many,TRBJ1-5
CSASRGLAGERETQYF,TGCAGTGCTAGCCGGGGACTAGCGGGAGAGCGGGAGACCCAGTACTTC,TRBV20-1,TRBD2,many,TRBJ2-5
CASSLSGYEQFF,TGTGCCAGCAGCTTATCGGGTTACGAGCAGTTCTTC,TRBV11-2,.,.,TRBJ2-1
CSANRASYEQYF,TGCAGTGCTAACAGGGCCTCCTACGAGCAGTACTTC,TRBV20-1,.,many,TRBJ2-7
CASSPPNPQPQHF,TGTGCCAGTAGTCCCCCAAATCCCCAGCCCCAGCATTTT,TRBV19,.,.,TRBJ1-5